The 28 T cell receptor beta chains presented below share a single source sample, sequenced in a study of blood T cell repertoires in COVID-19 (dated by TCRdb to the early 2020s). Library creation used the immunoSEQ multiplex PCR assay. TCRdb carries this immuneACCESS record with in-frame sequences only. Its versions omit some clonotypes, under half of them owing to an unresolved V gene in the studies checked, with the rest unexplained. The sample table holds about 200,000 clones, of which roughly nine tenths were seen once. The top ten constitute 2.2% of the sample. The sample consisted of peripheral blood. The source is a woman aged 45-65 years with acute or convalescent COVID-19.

CDR3 sequence (DNA): TGTGCCAGCAGCCAAGATAGGACAGTCGGAAACACCATATATTTT. This encodes CASSQDRTVGNTIYF. The chain couples TRBV4-2 to TRBJ1-3, with D tentatively TRBD1 (6 bases). Germline V gene lookup returns CDR1 LGHNA and CDR2 YNFKEQ. This CDR3 spans 15 amino acids. Deletions cut 0 bases from V and 4 bases from J, with 10 bases between.

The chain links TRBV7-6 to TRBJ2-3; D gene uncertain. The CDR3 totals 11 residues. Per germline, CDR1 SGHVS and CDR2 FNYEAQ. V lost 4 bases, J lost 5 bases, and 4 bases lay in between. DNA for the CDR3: TGTGCCAGCAGCTCCCAAGATACGCAGTATTTT. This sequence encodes CASSSQDTQYF.

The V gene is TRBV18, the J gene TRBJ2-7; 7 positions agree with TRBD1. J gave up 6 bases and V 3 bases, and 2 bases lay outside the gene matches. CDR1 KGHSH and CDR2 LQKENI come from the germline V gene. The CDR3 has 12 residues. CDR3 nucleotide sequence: TGTGCCAGCTCACCGACAGGGACCGAGCAGTACTTC. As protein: CASSPTGTEQYF.

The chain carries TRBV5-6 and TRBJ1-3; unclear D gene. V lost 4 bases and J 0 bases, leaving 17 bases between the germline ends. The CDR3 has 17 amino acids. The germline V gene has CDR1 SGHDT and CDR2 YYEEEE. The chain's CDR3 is CASSVLQYAGSGNTIYF. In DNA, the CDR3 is TGTGCCAGCAGCGTCCTACAGTACGCAGGCTCTGGAAACACCATATATTTT. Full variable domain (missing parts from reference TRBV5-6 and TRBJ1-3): DAGVTQSPTHLIKTRGQQVTLRCSPKSGHDTVSWYQQALGQGPQFIFQYYEEEERQRGNFPDRFSGHQFPNYSSELNVNALLLGDSALYLCASSVLQYAGSGNTIYFGEGSWLTVV.

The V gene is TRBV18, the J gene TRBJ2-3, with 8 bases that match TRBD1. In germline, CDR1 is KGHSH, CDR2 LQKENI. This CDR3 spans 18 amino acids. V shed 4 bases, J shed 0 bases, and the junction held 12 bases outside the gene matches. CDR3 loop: CASSRGTGGRASTDTQYF. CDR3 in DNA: TGTGCCAGCTCACGGGGAACAGGGGGACGTGCTAGCACAGATACGCAGTATTTT.

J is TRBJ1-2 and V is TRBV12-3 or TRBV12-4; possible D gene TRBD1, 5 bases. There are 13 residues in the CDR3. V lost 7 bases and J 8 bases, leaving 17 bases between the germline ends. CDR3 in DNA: TGTGCCAGCAACTCACCCTGGGGCCGCGGCTACACCTTC. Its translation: CASNSPWGRGYTF.

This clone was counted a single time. This CDR3 is CASSPLAGNSYNEQFF. CDR3 DNA: TGTGCCAGCTCACCTCTAGCGGGAAACTCCTACAATGAGCAGTTCTTC. The chain recombines TRBV18 with TRBJ2-1, with 9 nucleotides matching TRBD2. CDR3 length: 16 amino acids. With V trimmed by 3 bases and J by 0 bases, 3 bases remained unmatched. CDR1 is KGHSH, CDR2 LQKENI, per germline.

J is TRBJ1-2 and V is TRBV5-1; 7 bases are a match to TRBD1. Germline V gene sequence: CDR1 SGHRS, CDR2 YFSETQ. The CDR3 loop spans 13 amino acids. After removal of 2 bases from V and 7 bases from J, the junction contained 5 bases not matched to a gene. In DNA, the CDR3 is TGCGCCAGCAGCTTTGGGGACAGCCGTGGCTACACCTTC. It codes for CASSFGDSRGYTF.

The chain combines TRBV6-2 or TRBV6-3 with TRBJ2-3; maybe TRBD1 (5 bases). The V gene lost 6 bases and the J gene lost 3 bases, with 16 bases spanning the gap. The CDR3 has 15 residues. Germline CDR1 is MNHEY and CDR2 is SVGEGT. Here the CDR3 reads CASSPPWGRTDTQYF. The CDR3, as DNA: TGTGCCAGCAGCCCCCCGTGGGGCCGGACAGATACGCAGTATTTT.

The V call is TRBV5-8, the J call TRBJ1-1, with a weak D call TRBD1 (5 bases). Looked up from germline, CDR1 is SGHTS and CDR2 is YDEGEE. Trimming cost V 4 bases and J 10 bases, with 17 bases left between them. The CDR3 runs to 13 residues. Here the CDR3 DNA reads TGTGCCAGCAGCCTGGGGAGGGGAGATAGAGCTTTCTTT. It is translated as CASSLGRGDRAFF.

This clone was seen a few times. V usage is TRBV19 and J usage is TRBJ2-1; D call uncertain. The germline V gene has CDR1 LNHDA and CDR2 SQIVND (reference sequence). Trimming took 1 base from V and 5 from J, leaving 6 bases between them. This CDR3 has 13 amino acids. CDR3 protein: CASSIGPNNEQFF. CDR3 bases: TGTGCCAGTAGTATAGGTCCCAACAATGAGCAGTTCTTC.

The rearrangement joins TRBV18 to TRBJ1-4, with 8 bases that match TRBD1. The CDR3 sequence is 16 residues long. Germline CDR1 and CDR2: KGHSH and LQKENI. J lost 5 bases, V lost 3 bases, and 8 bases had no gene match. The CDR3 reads CASSPRPGQENEKLFF. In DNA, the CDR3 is TGTGCCAGCTCACCTAGACCGGGACAGGAGAATGAAAAACTGTTTTTT.

The CDR3 coding sequence is TGTGCCAGCAGTATACTAGCGGGGGCCACCTACAATGAGCAGTTCTTC. Amino acid sequence: CASSILAGATYNEQFF. V and J are TRBV6-4 and TRBJ2-1, with 11 bases lining up with TRBD2. CDR1 and CDR2 from the germline V gene are MRHNA and SNTAGT. The CDR3 covers 16 residues. V lost 5 bases, J lost 2 bases, and 5 bases stayed unmatched.

The CDR3 nucleotides read TGCGCCATCGCAAGAAGCGGGGGGCCGGAAGAAAATGAGCAGTTCTTC. It translates to CAIARSGGPEENEQFF. The chain joins TRBV10-2 to TRBJ2-1; 9 positions match TRBD2. Germline V gene sequence: CDR1 WSHSY, CDR2 SAAADI. The CDR3 loop spans 16 amino acids. Trimming took 10 bases from V and 7 from J; bases not matched to a gene: 17.

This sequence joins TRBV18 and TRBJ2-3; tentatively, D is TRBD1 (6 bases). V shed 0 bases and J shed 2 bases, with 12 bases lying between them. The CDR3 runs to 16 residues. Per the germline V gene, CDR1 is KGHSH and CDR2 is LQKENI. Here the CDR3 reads CASSPPETGHTDTQYF. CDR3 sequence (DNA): TGTGCCAGCTCACCACCAGAGACAGGTCACACAGATACGCAGTATTTT.

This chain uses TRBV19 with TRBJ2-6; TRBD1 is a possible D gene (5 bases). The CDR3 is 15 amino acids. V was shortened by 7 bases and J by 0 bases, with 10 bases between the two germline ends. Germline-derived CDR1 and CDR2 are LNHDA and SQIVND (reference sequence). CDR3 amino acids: CASTVTASGANVLTF. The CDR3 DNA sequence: TGTGCCAGTACCGTGACAGCCTCTGGGGCCAACGTCCTGACTTTC. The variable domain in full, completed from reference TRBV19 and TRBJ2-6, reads DGGITQSPKYLFRKEGQNVTLSCEQNLNHDAMYWYRQDPGQGLRLIYYSQIVNDFQKGDIAEGYSVSREKKESFPLTVTSAQKNPTAFYLCASTVTASGANVLTFGAGSRLTVL.

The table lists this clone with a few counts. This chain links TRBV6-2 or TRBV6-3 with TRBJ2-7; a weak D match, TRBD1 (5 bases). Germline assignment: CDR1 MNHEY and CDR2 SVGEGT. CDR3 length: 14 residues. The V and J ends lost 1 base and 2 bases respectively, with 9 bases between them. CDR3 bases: TGTGCCAGCAGTTACTTAGACAGCGCCTACGAGCAGTACTTC. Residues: CASSYLDSAYEQYF.

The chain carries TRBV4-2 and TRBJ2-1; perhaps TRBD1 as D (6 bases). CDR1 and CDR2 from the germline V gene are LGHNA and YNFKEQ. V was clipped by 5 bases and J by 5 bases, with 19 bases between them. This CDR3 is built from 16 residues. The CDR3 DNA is TGTGCCAGCAGCTTTTCTGCCTCACAGGGTAACAATGAGCAGTTCTTC. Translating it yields CASSFSASQGNNEQFF.

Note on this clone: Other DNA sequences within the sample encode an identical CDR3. As DNA, the CDR3 is TGTGCCAGCAGCTTAGGATCCGGAGGGAACTATGGCTACACCTTC. Its protein is CASSLGSGGNYGYTF. The chain uses TRBV11-3 and TRBJ1-2, with no clear D. Germline V gives CDR1 SGHNT, CDR2 YENEEA. V lost 1 base and J lost 2, with 11 bases in between. The CDR3 totals 15 residues.

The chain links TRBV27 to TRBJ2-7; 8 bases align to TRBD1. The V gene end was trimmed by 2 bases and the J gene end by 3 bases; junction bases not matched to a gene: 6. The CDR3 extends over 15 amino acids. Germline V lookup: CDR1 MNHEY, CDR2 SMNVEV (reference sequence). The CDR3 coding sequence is TGTGCCAGCAGTTTAGAACAGGGGGTCCTCTACGAGCAGTACTTC. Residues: CASSLEQGVLYEQYF.

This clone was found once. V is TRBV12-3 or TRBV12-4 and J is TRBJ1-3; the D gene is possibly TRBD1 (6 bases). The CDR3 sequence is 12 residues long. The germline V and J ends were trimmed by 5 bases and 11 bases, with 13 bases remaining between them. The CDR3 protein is CASSRGQRAIYF. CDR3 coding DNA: TGTGCCAGCAGTCGCGGACAGAGGGCCATATATTTT.

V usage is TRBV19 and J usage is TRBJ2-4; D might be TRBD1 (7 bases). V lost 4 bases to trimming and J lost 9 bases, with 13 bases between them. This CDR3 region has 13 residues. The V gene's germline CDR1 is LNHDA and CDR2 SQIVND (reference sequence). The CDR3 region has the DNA TGTGCCAGTAGTACTCAGGGGGGCGGCATTCAGTACTTC. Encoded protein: CASSTQGGGIQYF.

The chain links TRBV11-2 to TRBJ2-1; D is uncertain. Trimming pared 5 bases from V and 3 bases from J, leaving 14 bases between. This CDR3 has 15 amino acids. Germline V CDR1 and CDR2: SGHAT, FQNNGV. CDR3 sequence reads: CASSRDVYLYNEQFF. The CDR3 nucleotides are TGTGCCAGCAGCCGTGATGTCTACCTCTACAATGAGCAGTTCTTC.

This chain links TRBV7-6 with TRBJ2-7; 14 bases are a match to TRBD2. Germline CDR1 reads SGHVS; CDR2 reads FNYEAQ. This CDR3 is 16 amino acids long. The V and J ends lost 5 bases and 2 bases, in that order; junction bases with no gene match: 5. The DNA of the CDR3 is TGTGCCAGCAGCCGACTAGCGGGGGGGCCCACCTACGAGCAGTACTTC. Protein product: CASSRLAGGPTYEQYF. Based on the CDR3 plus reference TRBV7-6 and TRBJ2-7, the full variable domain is GAGVSQSPRYKVTKRGQDVALRCDPISGHVSLYWYRQALGQGPEFLTYFNYEAQQDKSGLPNDRFSAERPEGSISTLTIQRTEQRDSAMYRCASSRLAGGPTYEQYFGPGTRLTVT.

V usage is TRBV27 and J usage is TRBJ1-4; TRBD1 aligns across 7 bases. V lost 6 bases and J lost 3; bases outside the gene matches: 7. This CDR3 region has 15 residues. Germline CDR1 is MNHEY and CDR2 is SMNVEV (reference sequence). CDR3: CASRTVQGPNEKLFF. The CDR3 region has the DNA TGTGCCAGCAGGACCGTACAGGGGCCTAATGAAAAACTGTTTTTT.

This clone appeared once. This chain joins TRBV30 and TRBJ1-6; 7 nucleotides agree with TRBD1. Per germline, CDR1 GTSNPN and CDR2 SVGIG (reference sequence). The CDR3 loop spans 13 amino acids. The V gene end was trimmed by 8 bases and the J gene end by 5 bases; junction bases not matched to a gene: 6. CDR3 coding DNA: TGTGCCGGCAGGGGACAGAATAATTCACCCCTCCACTTT. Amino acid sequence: CAGRGQNNSPLHF.

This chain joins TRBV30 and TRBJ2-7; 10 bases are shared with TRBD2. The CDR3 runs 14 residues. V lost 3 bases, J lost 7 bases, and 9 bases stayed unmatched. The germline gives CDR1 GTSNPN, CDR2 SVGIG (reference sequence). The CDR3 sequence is CAWSPWVAGGEQYF. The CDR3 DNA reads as TGTGCCTGGAGCCCCTGGGTAGCGGGAGGAGAGCAGTACTTC.

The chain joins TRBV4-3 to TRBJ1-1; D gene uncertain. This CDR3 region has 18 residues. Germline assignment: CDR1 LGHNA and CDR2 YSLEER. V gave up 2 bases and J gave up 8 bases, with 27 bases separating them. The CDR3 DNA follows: TGCGCCAGCAGCCAATCCTCCTGGGAGTCAAAGGGTAGCAAGGAAGCTTTCTTT. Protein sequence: CASSQSSWESKGSKEAFF.